This is a list of T cell receptor beta chains from one sample in a study of T cell repertoires in cytomegalovirus infection. TCRdb processed the reads anew with MiXCR; each CDR3 protein has one entry. This table has roughly 180,000 distinct CDR3 sequences, approximately 17% appearing once. Source material: CD8+ T cells from PBMCs. The receptors stem from a human donor in good health (CMV status not recorded). Some clones in this sample may be carry-over from other donors' samples. Both conserved end residues are part of each CDR3. The order of the fields is J gene, V gene, clone size, CDR3 length, D gene, CDR3 DNA, CDR3 protein. A D gene is named only where the DNA matches it firmly. Clone size is given for some rows only: seen once, a few or many times, or a class if the clone is expanded.

J gene: TRBJ1-4
V gene: TRBV12-3/TRBV12-4
clone size: few
CDR3 length: 14
D gene: TRBD1
CDR3 DNA: TGTGCCAGCAGTCCTGGGACAGCGGGTGAAAAACTGTTTTTT
CDR3 protein: CASSPGTAGEKLFF

J gene: TRBJ2-1
V gene: TRBV28
clone size: .
CDR3 length: 11
D gene: .
CDR3 DNA: TGTGCCAGCATAGAAGGTAATGAGCAGTTCTTC
CDR3 protein: CASIEGNEQFF

J gene: TRBJ1-2
V gene: TRBV13
clone size: few
CDR3 length: 13
D gene: .
CDR3 DNA: TGTGCCAGCAGCTTAGGTGGGGTGGATGGCTACACCTTC
CDR3 protein: CASSLGGVDGYTF

J gene: TRBJ1-1
V gene: TRBV15
clone size: .
CDR3 length: 15
D gene: .
CDR3 DNA: TGTGCCACCAGCAGAGAAAGGGCTGCGAACACTGAAGCTTTCTTT
CDR3 protein: CATSRERAANTEAFF

J gene: TRBJ1-1
V gene: TRBV6-6
clone size: many
CDR3 length: 12
D gene: .
CDR3 DNA: TGTGCCAGCAGTTACTCGAGGACTGAAGCTTTCTTT
CDR3 protein: CASSYSRTEAFF

J gene: TRBJ1-1
V gene: TRBV20-1
clone size: .
CDR3 length: 16
D gene: TRBD1
CDR3 DNA: TGCAGTGCTAGACCCCATAGACAGGGGGCGGGGACTGAAGCTTTCTTT
CDR3 protein: CSARPHRQGAGTEAFF

J gene: TRBJ2-2
V gene: TRBV19
clone size: .
CDR3 length: 15
D gene: .
CDR3 DNA: TGTGCCAGTAGTATCTACAGGGAGATCACCGGGGAGCTGTTTTTT
CDR3 protein: CASSIYREITGELFF

J gene: TRBJ2-7
V gene: TRBV7-2
clone size: .
CDR3 length: 13
D gene: .
CDR3 DNA: TGTGCCAGCAGCTTCCCAGGGCGCGACGAGCAGTACTTC
CDR3 protein: CASSFPGRDEQYF

J gene: TRBJ2-1
V gene: TRBV18
clone size: few
CDR3 length: 13
D gene: TRBD2
CDR3 DNA: TGTGCCAGCTCAACTAGCGGGGGCGATCTGGTGATCTTC
CDR3 protein: CASSTSGGDLVIF

J gene: TRBJ1-2
V gene: TRBV6-1
clone size: .
CDR3 length: 14
D gene: TRBD1
CDR3 DNA: TGTGCCAGCAGTGAAAGCGCGACAGGGCATGGCTACACCTTC
CDR3 protein: CASSESATGHGYTF

J gene: TRBJ2-3
V gene: TRBV28
clone size: few
CDR3 length: 15
D gene: TRBD1
CDR3 DNA: TGTGCCAGCAGCTTGGGACAGGGGGCTCCGGATACGCAGTATTTT
CDR3 protein: CASSLGQGAPDTQYF

J gene: TRBJ1-1
V gene: TRBV28
clone size: .
CDR3 length: 16
D gene: TRBD1
CDR3 DNA: TGTGCCAGCAGTTTAATATCGACAGGGGCTAACACTGAAGCTTTCTTT
CDR3 protein: CASSLISTGANTEAFF

J gene: TRBJ2-1
V gene: TRBV6-1
clone size: .
CDR3 length: 15
D gene: .
CDR3 DNA: TGTGCCCTCGGCAGGGGCCGTGGCTCCTACAATGAGCAGTTCTTC
CDR3 protein: CALGRGRGSYNEQFF

J gene: TRBJ1-2
V gene: TRBV7-2
clone size: .
CDR3 length: 13
D gene: .
CDR3 DNA: TGTGCCAGCAGCGGAGGGGTGGTATATGGCTACACCTTC
CDR3 protein: CASSGGVVYGYTF

J gene: TRBJ2-7
V gene: TRBV6-2/TRBV6-3
clone size: .
CDR3 length: 14
D gene: TRBD2
CDR3 DNA: TGTGCCAGCTGGAGCGGGGCCGGCTCCTACGAGCAGTACTTC
CDR3 protein: CASWSGAGSYEQYF

J gene: TRBJ2-3
V gene: TRBV10-3
clone size: .
CDR3 length: 18
D gene: TRBD2
CDR3 DNA: TGTGCCATCAGTGAGGGGACCTCTAGCGGGGGGAGCACAGATACGCAGTATTTT
CDR3 protein: CAISEGTSSGGSTDTQYF

J gene: TRBJ2-7
V gene: TRBV19
clone size: few
CDR3 length: 14
D gene: .
CDR3 DNA: TGTGCCAGCCACCCGGACAGCGACCCCTACGAGCAGTACTTC
CDR3 protein: CASHPDSDPYEQYF

J gene: TRBJ2-3
V gene: TRBV14
clone size: .
CDR3 length: 17
D gene: .
CDR3 DNA: TGTGCCAGCAGCCAAGAAAGGTCGGCTACGGGGAGGGATACGCAGTATTTT
CDR3 protein: CASSQERSATGRDTQYF

J gene: TRBJ2-1
V gene: TRBV12-3/TRBV12-4
clone size: few
CDR3 length: 13
D gene: .
CDR3 DNA: TGTGCCAGCAGTTCGATGGGACACAATGAGCAGTTCTTC
CDR3 protein: CASSSMGHNEQFF

J gene: TRBJ2-6
V gene: TRBV4-1
clone size: few
CDR3 length: 18
D gene: TRBD1
CDR3 DNA: TGCGCCAGCAGCCCGAGCGGGACAGGGGGCTCTGGGGCCAACGTCCTGACTTTC
CDR3 protein: CASSPSGTGGSGANVLTF

J gene: TRBJ1-1
V gene: TRBV30
clone size: .
CDR3 length: 14
D gene: TRBD1
CDR3 DNA: TGTGCCTGGAGTCCGACAGGGGATAACACTGAAGCTTTCTTT
CDR3 protein: CAWSPTGDNTEAFF

J gene: TRBJ1-2
V gene: TRBV6-5
clone size: .
CDR3 length: 14
D gene: TRBD1
CDR3 DNA: TGTGCCAGCAGTTACGGGACAGACAACTATGGCTACACCTTC
CDR3 protein: CASSYGTDNYGYTF

J gene: TRBJ2-7
V gene: TRBV7-2
clone size: few
CDR3 length: 13
D gene: .
CDR3 DNA: TGTGCCAGCGAAAGGAGGGGCTCCTACGAGCAGTACTTC
CDR3 protein: CASERRGSYEQYF

J gene: TRBJ2-7
V gene: TRBV6-2/TRBV6-3
clone size: .
CDR3 length: 15
D gene: .
CDR3 DNA: TGTGCCAGCAGCATGGACCCCCAAGGAACCTACGAGCAGTACTTC
CDR3 protein: CASSMDPQGTYEQYF